Listed here are 9 T cell receptor beta chains from one sample, sequenced in a study of shared T cell receptors in the human thymus. Produced via immunoSEQ multiplex PCR; TCRdb's table is partial and in-frame only. The repertoire consists of hundreds of thousands of clones, with 80% to 90% occurring once and the leading ten covering 0.0094%. Another study also made use of these data, one on human thymus T cells.

The sample consisted of thymocytes. The receptors stem from a boy under two years old with a congenital heart defect.

The rearrangement joins TRBV25-1 to TRBJ2-7; a possible D gene is TRBD2 (5 bases). CDR1 and CDR2 (germline): MGHDK, SYGVNS. The CDR3 totals 15 residues. Between the trimmed V and J ends, which lost 5 bases and 2 bases, there was a span of 16 bases. CDR3 loop: CASSRGGRSPYEQYF. The CDR3 DNA reads as TGTGCCAGCAGTAGAGGAGGAAGGAGCCCCTACGAGCAGTACTTC.

The chain recombines TRBV6-1 with TRBJ1-5; 7 nucleotides match TRBD1. Trimming removed 6 bases from V and 11 bases from J; junction bases left unmatched: 13. The CDR3 has 14 amino acids. The germline CDR1 and CDR2 sequences are MNHNS and SASEGT. The CDR3: CASSGPGTVTAQHF. CDR3 bases: TGTGCCAGCAGCGGTCCCGGGACAGTCACGGCCCAGCATTTT.

The table lists this clone with a few counts. The chain uses TRBV27 and TRBJ2-3; D is unresolved. The CDR3 is 11 residues long. The V end lost 3 bases, the J end lost 4 bases, and 2 bases lay between the germline ends. The germline CDR1 and CDR2 sequences are MNHEY and SMNVEV (reference sequence). The CDR3 protein is CASSFSDTQYF. For the CDR3, the DNA is TGTGCCAGCAGTTTCTCAGATACGCAGTATTTT.

This rearrangement joins TRBV4-1 to TRBJ2-6, with TRBD1 identical over 12 bases. Germline values: CDR1 MGHRA, CDR2 YSYEKL. V was clipped by 3 bases and J by 0 bases; unmatched bases: 12. CDR3 length equals 21 residues. The CDR3 protein is CASSQDTGTGGYSSGANVLTF. The DNA of the CDR3 is TGCGCCAGCAGCCAGGATACCGGGACAGGGGGCTATAGCTCTGGGGCCAACGTCCTGACTTTC.

V is TRBV6-1 and J is TRBJ2-1; 9 positions match TRBD2. Germline loops: CDR1 MNHNS, CDR2 SASEGT. The junction had 2 bases not matched to a gene; V was cut back by 3 bases and J by 5 bases. The CDR3 spans 14 residues. CDR3 nucleotides: TGTGCCAGCAGTGAGGGACTAGCTAACAATGAGCAGTTCTTC. Translating gives CASSEGLANNEQFF.

The genes are TRBV10-2 and TRBJ2-2; 8 bases match TRBD2. Germline lookup yields CDR1 WSHSY and CDR2 SAAADI. V lost 7 bases, J lost 7 bases, and 14 bases stayed unmatched. The CDR3 extends over 16 amino acids. The CDR3 nucleotides are TGCGCCAGCAAGGGATTTTCGGGAGGGCCGGGCGGGGAGCTGTTTTTT. It codes for CASKGFSGGPGGELFF.

J is TRBJ2-1 and V is TRBV19; possibly TRBD1 for D (6 bases). The CDR3 is made up of 15 amino acids. Germline values: CDR1 LNHDA, CDR2 SQIVND (reference sequence). Trimming left V 5 bases short and J 5 bases short, with 16 bases between. The chain's CDR3 is CASSCRQGPNNEQFF. The DNA of the CDR3 is TGTGCCAGTAGTTGTCGGCAGGGGCCAAACAATGAGCAGTTCTTC.

The V call is TRBV9, the J call TRBJ1-1; D gene ambiguous. Germline CDR1 reads SGDLS; CDR2 reads YYNGEE. The CDR3 extends over 12 amino acids. V was clipped by 0 bases and J by 7 bases, with 7 bases between them. The CDR3 DNA sequence: TGTGCCAGCAGCGTAGTTGTCGGTGAAGCTTTCTTT. Translating it yields CASSVVVGEAFF.

V gene TRBV5-5 combines with J gene TRBJ2-5; TRBD2 agrees at 14 bases. V lost 3 bases and J lost 5; bases outside the gene matches: 6. The CDR3 totals 16 residues. The germline gives CDR1 SGHKS, CDR2 YYEKEE (reference sequence). The CDR3 DNA is TGTGCCAGCAGCTGGGCCGGGACTAGCGGGAGTGAGACCCAGTACTTC. Translation gives CASSWAGTSGSETQYF.